The TCR beta chain under discussion was sequenced for a study of cytomegalovirus exposure and HLA in healthy donors. Study results and caveats: There were a few CMV-associated chains whose specificity for CMV antigens was confirmed in vitro. Later, an analysis found that TCR clusters from the first cohort tended to co-occur in the roughly 120 validation repertoires. Most observed TCR sequences were rare, whereas some public TCRs were detected in many donors.

As for this clone: Its antigen remains unidentified.

The J segment lost 7 bases and the V segment lost 2 bases, leaving 7 bases of the junction unmatched. Per germline, CDR1 SGDLS and CDR2 YYNGEE. The CDR3 loop spans 14 amino acids. The donors were in the roughly 130-subject validation cohort; that cohort was separate from the roughly 700-subject first cohort. Clones were sequenced by immunoSEQ multiplex PCR, and TCRdb holds only the in-frame ones, with some missing. The table records about 70,000 clones, more than 85% of them present only once. The receptor comes from a man between 18 and 35 years old in good health and CMV-seropositive. The specimen was PBMCs. The chain has TRBV9 and TRBJ1-1, with 8 bases matching TRBD1. The CDR3 sequence: CASSVAEGTGEAFF. The DNA for the CDR3 is TGTGCCAGCAGCGTCGCTGAGGGGACAGGTGAAGCTTTCTTT.